A selection of T cell receptor beta chains follows, all from one sample in a study of radiation and T cells in renal cell carcinoma. Repertoires were generated with immunoSEQ multiplex PCR, while TCRdb's copy carries only in-frame clones and drops some. The table shows 140,000 to 150,000 clones, with roughly 90% occurring only once. Specimen: blood, collected from a patient whose treatment included radiotherapy and nephrectomy. The receptor set was obtained from a woman in her seventies with renal cell carcinoma. The CDR3 runs from the conserved cysteine through the conserved F or W. D genes are given only for firm matches. Some rows have no size entry. The others give once, few or many, or a class for an expanded clone.

j_gene	d_gene	abundance	v_gene	CDR3aa	CDR3nt
TRBJ1-2	-	-	TRBV30	CAWGGEDYGYTF	TGTGCCTGGGGGGGCGAGGACTATGGCTACACCTTC
TRBJ1-1	-	few	TRBV10-3	CASKDGNTEAFF	TGTGCCAGCAAGGACGGGAACACTGAAGCTTTCTTT
TRBJ2-3	TRBD1	once	TRBV5-6	CASSLGQGNTDTQYF	TGTGCCAGCAGCCTGGGACAGGGGAACACAGATACGCAGTATTTT
TRBJ1-4	-	-	TRBV30	CAWGPPGLFF	TGTGCCTGGGGCCCCCCCGGACTGTTTTTT
TRBJ1-5	-	few	TRBV4-1	CASSQVIRVQPQHF	TGCGCCAGCAGCCAAGTTATCAGGGTACAGCCCCAGCATTTT
TRBJ1-4	-	-	TRBV29-1	CSVRLRNEKLFF	TGCAGCGTTAGGCTGCGTAATGAAAAACTGTTTTTT
TRBJ2-5	TRBD1	-	TRBV18	CASSQTGGGETQYF	TGTGCCAGCTCACAGACAGGGGGAGGAGAGACCCAGTACTTC
TRBJ2-5	TRBD2	-	TRBV7-9	CASSPSGGWETQYF	TGTGCCAGCAGCCCAAGCGGGGGATGGGAGACCCAGTACTTC
TRBJ2-1	-	once	TRBV6-5	CASSYGPTSYEQFF	TGTGCCAGCAGTTACGGACCGACGTCTTATGAGCAGTTCTTC
TRBJ1-1	-	few	TRBV4-3	CASSQGTVNTEAFF	TGCGCCAGCAGCCAAGGGACAGTGAACACTGAAGCTTTCTTT
TRBJ1-1	TRBD1	-	TRBV7-2	CASSPQGGGTEAFF	TGTGCCAGCAGCCCACAGGGGGGGGGCACTGAAGCTTTCTTT
TRBJ2-7	TRBD1	-	TRBV28	CASSLSGTGYEQYF	TGTGCCAGCAGTCTTTCCGGGACAGGCTACGAGCAGTACTTC
TRBJ2-2	TRBD1	-	TRBV30	CAWRRQGAGELFF	TGTGCCTGGAGGAGACAGGGGGCCGGGGAGCTGTTTTTT
TRBJ1-5	-	once	TRBV27	CASSSAAGRGQPQHF	TGTGCCAGCAGTTCGGCGGCGGGGAGAGGTCAGCCCCAGCATTTT
TRBJ1-1	-	-	TRBV7-9	CASSLGSGSGNTEAFF	TGTGCCAGCAGCTTAGGTTCGGGGTCGGGTAACACTGAAGCTTTCTTT
TRBJ2-5	-	-	TRBV2	CATSYLTETQYF	TGTGCCACCTCCTATCTCACGGAGACCCAGTACTTC
TRBJ1-4	-	-	TRBV6-5	CASSYSGATNEKLFF	TGTGCCAGCAGTTACTCCGGGGCGACTAATGAAAAACTGTTTTTT
TRBJ1-4	TRBD1	-	TRBV6-1	CASSEAQGINEKLFF	TGTGCCAGCAGTGAAGCACAGGGGATTAATGAAAAACTGTTTTTT
TRBJ1-1	-	-	TRBV15	CATSLQGRAFF	TGTGCCACCAGTTTACAGGGAAGAGCTTTCTTT
TRBJ2-3	-	-	TRBV5-6	CASNFRTVSSTDTQYF	TGTGCCAGCAACTTTAGGACAGTGTCTAGCACAGATACGCAGTATTTT
TRBJ2-7	-	-	TRBV19	CASSLASSYEQYF	TGTGCCAGTAGTCTCGCAAGCTCCTACGAGCAGTACTTC
TRBJ2-1	-	-	TRBV7-3	CASSLSGTHANYNEQFF	TGTGCCAGCAGCTTAAGCGGGACTCACGCTAATTACAATGAGCAGTTCTTC
TRBJ1-3	-	-	TRBV6-5	CASSQTGSGNTIYF	TGTGCCAGCAGTCAGACAGGCTCTGGAAACACCATATATTTT
TRBJ2-1	TRBD2	-	TRBV7-9	CASSLGTSDEQFF	TGTGCCAGCAGCTTAGGGACTAGCGATGAGCAGTTCTTC
TRBJ2-2	-	-	TRBV7-2	CASSQRITGTGELFF	TGTGCCAGCAGCCAACGGATTACAGGGACCGGGGAGCTGTTTTTT
TRBJ2-1	-	-	TRBV9	CASSVSGSSYNEQFF	TGTGCCAGCAGCGTATCGGGGAGCTCCTACAATGAGCAGTTCTTC
TRBJ2-6	-	-	TRBV7-9	CASSLAGSGANVLTF	TGTGCCAGCAGCTTAGCTGGCTCTGGGGCCAACGTCCTGACTTTC
TRBJ1-1	-	-	TRBV7-8	CASSGTAMNTEAFF	TGTGCCAGCAGCGGGACCGCCATGAACACTGAAGCTTTCTTT
TRBJ2-3	TRBD1	-	TRBV5-1	CASSSGTGETDTQYF	TGCGCCAGCAGCTCCGGGACAGGGGAAACAGATACGCAGTATTTT
TRBJ2-5	TRBD2	-	TRBV7-9	CASSPAGLAGGDTETQYF	TGTGCCAGCAGCCCCGCGGGACTAGCGGGGGGCGACACGGAGACCCAGTACTTC
TRBJ2-3	TRBD2	-	TRBV6-1	CASSVTSGGADTQYF	TGTGCCAGCAGTGTAACTAGCGGGGGGGCAGATACGCAGTATTTT
TRBJ2-5	-	-	TRBV5-1	CASSLVYQETQYF	TGCGCCAGCAGCTTGGTTTACCAAGAGACCCAGTACTTC
TRBJ1-6	-	-	TRBV19	CASSIDGPLNSPLHF	TGTGCCAGTAGTATAGATGGCCCTTTAAATTCACCCCTCCACTTT
TRBJ1-1	TRBD1	-	TRBV28	CASKSGGPTEAFF	TGTGCCAGCAAATCAGGGGGGCCCACTGAAGCTTTCTTT
TRBJ1-2	-	-	TRBV4-3	CASSQGVREGGYTF	TGCGCCAGCAGCCAAGGCGTCAGGGAAGGCGGCTACACCTTC
TRBJ1-1	TRBD1	-	TRBV27	CASSIHRDRGAFF	TGTGCCAGCAGTATACACCGGGACAGAGGAGCTTTCTTT
TRBJ1-2	-	-	TRBV9	CASSPQRGDGYTF	TGTGCCAGCAGCCCCCAGAGAGGGGATGGCTACACCTTC
TRBJ1-5	TRBD1	-	TRBV19	CASTGTGVLLSNQPQHF	TGTGCCAGTACCGGGACAGGGGTCCTTCTTAGCAATCAGCCCCAGCATTTT
TRBJ1-5	-	-	TRBV19	CASSRTGGSSNQPQHF	TGTGCCAGTAGTCGGACGGGGGGGAGTAGCAATCAGCCCCAGCATTTT
TRBJ1-1	-	-	TRBV9	CASSVGSLGNTEAFF	TGTGCCAGCAGCGTAGGCTCGTTGGGGAACACTGAAGCTTTCTTT
TRBJ2-4	-	-	TRBV5-1	CASSQRTGAKNIQYF	TGCGCCAGCAGCCAAAGAACAGGGGCCAAAAACATTCAGTACTTC
TRBJ2-2	-	-	TRBV5-4	CASSFGTENTGELFF	TGTGCCAGCAGCTTTGGGACGGAGAACACCGGGGAGCTGTTTTTT
TRBJ2-1	-	-	TRBV4-1	CASSQDLDNEQFF	TGCGCCAGCAGCCAAGATTTAGACAATGAGCAGTTCTTC
TRBJ1-1	-	few	TRBV25-1	CASSEWGGEAFF	TGTGCCAGCAGTGAATGGGGTGGCGAAGCTTTCTTT
TRBJ2-1	TRBD1	-	TRBV4-3	CASSRRTGERNEQFF	TGCGCCAGCAGCAGACGGACAGGGGAGCGTAATGAGCAGTTCTTC
TRBJ1-1	TRBD1	-	TRBV4-3	CASSQSRPRDSEAFF	TGCGCCAGCAGCCAATCTCGGCCCCGGGACAGTGAAGCTTTCTTT
TRBJ2-3	-	-	TRBV7-8	CASSFRNKADTQYF	TGTGCCAGCAGCTTCAGAAATAAGGCAGATACGCAGTATTTT
TRBJ2-1	-	-	TRBV6-5	CASSMYQGNEQFF	TGTGCCAGCAGTATGTACCAGGGGAATGAGCAGTTCTTC
TRBJ2-6	-	-	TRBV7-9	CASLPSGANVLTF	TGTGCCAGCCTTCCCTCTGGGGCCAACGTCCTGACTTTC
TRBJ2-1	TRBD2	-	TRBV28	CASSSPTLAGGTYNEQFF	TGTGCCAGCAGTTCGCCGACACTAGCGGGGGGCACTTACAATGAGCAGTTCTTC
TRBJ2-2	TRBD2	once	TRBV9	CASSVDPLAGGPGELFF	TGTGCCAGCAGCGTAGACCCCCTAGCGGGGGGGCCCGGGGAGCTGTTTTTT
TRBJ1-6	-	once	TRBV28	CASRLQGGYNSPLHF	TGTGCCAGCAGATTACAGGGAGGCTATAATTCACCCCTCCACTTT
TRBJ2-6	-	-	TRBV28	CASSSPPRSGANVLTF	TGTGCCAGCAGTTCCCCCCCACGGTCTGGGGCCAACGTCCTGACTTTC
TRBJ2-2	TRBD2	-	TRBV7-2	CASSLRRGGTGELFF	TGTGCCAGCAGCTTAAGGCGGGGGGGCACCGGGGAGCTGTTTTTT
TRBJ1-2	-	-	TRBV11-3	CASSQNRDPANYGYTF	TGTGCCAGCAGCCAGAACAGGGACCCAGCTAACTATGGCTACACCTTC
TRBJ2-7	-	-	TRBV10-3	CAISGRGSYEQYF	TGTGCCATCAGTGGACGGGGGAGCTACGAGCAGTACTTC
TRBJ2-7	-	-	TRBV30	CAWSVSGYEQYF	TGTGCCTGGAGTGTTAGTGGCTACGAGCAGTACTTC